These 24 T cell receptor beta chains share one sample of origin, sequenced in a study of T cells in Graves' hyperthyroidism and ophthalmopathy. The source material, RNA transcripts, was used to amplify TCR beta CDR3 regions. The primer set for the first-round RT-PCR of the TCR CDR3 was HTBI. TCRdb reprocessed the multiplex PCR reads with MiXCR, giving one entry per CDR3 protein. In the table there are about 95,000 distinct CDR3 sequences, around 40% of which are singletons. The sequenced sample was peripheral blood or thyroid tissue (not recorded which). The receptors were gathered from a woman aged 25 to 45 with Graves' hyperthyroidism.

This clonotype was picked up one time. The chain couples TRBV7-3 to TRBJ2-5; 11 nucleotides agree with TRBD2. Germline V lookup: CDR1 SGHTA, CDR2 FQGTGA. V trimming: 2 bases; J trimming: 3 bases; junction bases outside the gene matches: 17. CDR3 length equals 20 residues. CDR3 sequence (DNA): TGTGCCAGCAGCTTAGACGGTCCGGGACTAGCGGAAGACCTGAAAGAGACCCAGTACTTC. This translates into CASSLDGPGLAEDLKETQYF.

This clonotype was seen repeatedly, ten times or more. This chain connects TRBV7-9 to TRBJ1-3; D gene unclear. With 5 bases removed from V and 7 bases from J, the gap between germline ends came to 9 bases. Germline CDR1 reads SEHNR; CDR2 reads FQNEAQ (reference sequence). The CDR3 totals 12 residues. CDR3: CASSLGRNTIYF. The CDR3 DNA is TGTGCCAGCAGCCTCGGCCGGAACACCATATATTTT.

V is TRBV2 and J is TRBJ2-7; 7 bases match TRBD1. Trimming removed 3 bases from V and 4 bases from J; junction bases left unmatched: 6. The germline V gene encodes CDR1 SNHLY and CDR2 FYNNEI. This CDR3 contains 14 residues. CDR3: CASSDTGESYEQYF. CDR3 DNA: TGTGCCAGCAGTGATACAGGGGAAAGTTACGAGCAGTACTTC.

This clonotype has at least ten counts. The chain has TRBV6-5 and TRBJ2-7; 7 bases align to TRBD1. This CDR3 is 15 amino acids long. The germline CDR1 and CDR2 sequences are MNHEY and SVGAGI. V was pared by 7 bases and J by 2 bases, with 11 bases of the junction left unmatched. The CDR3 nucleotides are TGTGCCAGCAAGCTAGGGGGCCTTGGGGCCTACGAGCAGTACTTC. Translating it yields CASKLGGLGAYEQYF.

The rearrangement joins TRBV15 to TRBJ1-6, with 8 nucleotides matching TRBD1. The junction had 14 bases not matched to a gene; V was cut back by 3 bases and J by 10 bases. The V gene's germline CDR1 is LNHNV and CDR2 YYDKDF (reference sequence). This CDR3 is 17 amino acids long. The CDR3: CATSSTVGQGGGSPLHF. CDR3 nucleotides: TGTGCCACCAGCAGTACCGTTGGACAGGGAGGAGGATCACCCCTCCACTTT. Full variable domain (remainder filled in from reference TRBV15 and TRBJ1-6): DAMVIQNPRYQVTQFGKPVTLSCSQTLNHNVMYWYQQKSSQAPKLLFHYYDKDFNNEADTPDNFQSRRPNTSFCFLDIRSPGLGDTAMYLCATSSTVGQGGGSPLHFGNGTRLTVT.

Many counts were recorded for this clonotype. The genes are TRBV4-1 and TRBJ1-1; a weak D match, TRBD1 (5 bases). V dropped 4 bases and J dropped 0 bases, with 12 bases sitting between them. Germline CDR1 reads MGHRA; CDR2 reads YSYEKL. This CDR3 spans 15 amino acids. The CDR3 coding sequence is TGCGCCAGCAGCCCCCCGGGGCGAATGAACACTGAAGCTTTCTTT. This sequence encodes CASSPPGRMNTEAFF.

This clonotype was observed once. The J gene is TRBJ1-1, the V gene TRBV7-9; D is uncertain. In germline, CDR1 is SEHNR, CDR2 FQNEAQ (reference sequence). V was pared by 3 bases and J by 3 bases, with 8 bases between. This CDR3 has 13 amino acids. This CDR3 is CASSLTRDTEAFF. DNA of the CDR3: TGTGCCAGCAGCTTGACAAGGGACACTGAAGCTTTCTTT.

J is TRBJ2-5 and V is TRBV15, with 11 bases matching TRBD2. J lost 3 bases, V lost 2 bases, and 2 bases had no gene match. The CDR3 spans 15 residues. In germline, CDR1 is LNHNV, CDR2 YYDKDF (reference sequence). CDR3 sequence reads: CATSRPGLAEETQYF. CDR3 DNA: TGTGCCACCAGCAGACCGGGACTAGCGGAAGAGACCCAGTACTTC.

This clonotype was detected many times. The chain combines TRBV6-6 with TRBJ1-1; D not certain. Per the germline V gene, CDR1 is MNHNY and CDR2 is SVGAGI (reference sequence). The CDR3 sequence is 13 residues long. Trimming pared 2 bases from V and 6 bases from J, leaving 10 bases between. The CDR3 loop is CASSYAREPEAFF. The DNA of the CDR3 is TGTGCCAGCAGTTACGCTAGAGAACCTGAAGCTTTCTTT.

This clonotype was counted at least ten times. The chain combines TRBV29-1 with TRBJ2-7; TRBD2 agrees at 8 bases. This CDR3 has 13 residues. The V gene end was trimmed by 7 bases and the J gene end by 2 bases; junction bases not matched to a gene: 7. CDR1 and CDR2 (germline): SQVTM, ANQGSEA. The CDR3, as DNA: TGCAGCGCGGGAGGGACTGGACCCTACGAGCAGTACTTC. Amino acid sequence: CSAGGTGPYEQYF.

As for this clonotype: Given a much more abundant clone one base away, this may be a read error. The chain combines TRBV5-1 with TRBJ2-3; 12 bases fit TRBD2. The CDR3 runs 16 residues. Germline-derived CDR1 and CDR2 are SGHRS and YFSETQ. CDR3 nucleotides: TGTGCCAGCAGCCTCAGACTAGCGGGAGTCACAGATGCGCAGTATTTT. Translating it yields CASSLRLAGVTDAQYF. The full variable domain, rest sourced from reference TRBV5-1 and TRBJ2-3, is KAGVTQTPRYLIKTRGQQVTLSCSPISGHRSVSWYQQTPGQGLQFLFEYFSETQRNKGNFPGRFSGRQFSNSRSEMNVSTLELGDSALYLCASSLRLAGVTDAQYFGPGTRLTVL.

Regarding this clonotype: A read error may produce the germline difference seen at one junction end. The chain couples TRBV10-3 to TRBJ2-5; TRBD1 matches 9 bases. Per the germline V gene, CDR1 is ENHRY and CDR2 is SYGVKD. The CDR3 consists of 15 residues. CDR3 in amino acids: CTISDDRGGQETQYF. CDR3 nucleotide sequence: TGTACCATCAGTGACGACAGGGGGGGGCAAGAGACCCAGTACTTC.

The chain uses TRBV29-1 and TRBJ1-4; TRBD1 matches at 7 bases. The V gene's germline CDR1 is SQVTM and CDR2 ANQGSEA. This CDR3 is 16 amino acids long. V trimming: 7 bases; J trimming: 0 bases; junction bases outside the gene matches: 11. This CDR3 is CSASGTEGATNEKLFF. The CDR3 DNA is TGCAGCGCCTCCGGGACAGAGGGTGCAACTAATGAAAAACTGTTTTTT.

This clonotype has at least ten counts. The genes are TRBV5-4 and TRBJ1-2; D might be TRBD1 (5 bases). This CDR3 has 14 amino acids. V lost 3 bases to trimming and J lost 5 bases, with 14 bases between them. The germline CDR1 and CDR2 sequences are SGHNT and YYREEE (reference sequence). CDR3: CASSSGTDTYGYTF. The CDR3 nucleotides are TGTGCCAGCAGCTCCGGGACGGACACATATGGCTACACCTTC.

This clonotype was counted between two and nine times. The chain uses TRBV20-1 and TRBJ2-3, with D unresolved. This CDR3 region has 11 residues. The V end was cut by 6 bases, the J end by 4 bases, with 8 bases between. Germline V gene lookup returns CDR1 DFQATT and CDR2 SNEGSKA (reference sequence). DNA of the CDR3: TGCAGTGCAGTTTCTCCAGATACGCAGTATTTT. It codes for CSAVSPDTQYF.

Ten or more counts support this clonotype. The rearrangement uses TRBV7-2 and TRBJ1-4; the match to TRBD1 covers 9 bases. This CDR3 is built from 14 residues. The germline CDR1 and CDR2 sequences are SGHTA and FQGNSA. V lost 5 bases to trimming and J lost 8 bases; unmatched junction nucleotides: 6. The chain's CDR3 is CASSRRDREEKLFF. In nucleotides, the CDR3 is TGTGCCAGCAGCCGCCGGGACAGGGAAGAAAAACTGTTTTTT. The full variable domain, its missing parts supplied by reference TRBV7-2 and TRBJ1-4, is GAGVSQSPSNKVTEKGKDVELRCDPISGHTALYWYRQSLGQGLEFLIYFQGNSAPDKSGLPSDRFSAERTGGSVSTLTIQRTQQEDSAVYLCASSRRDREEKLFFGSGTQLSVL.

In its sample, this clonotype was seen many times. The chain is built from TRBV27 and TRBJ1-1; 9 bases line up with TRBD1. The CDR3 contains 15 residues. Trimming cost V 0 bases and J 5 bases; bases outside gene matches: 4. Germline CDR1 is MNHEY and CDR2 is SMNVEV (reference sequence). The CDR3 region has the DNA TGTGCCAGCAGTTTATCGGGACAGGGAGGAACTGAAGCTTTCTTT. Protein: CASSLSGQGGTEAFF.

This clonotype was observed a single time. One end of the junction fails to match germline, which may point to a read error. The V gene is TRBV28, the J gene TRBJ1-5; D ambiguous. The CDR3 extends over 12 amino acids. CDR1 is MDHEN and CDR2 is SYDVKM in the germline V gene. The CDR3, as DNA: TGTTCCAGCAGTTTATTAGGGCAGCCCCAGCATTTT. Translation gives CSSSLLGQPQHF.

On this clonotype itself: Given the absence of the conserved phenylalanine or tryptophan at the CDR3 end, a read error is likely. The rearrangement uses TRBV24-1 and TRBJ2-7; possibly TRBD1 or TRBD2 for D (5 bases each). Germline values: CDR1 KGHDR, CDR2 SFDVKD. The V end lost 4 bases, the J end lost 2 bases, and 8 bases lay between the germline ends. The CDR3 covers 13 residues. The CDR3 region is CATSEGPPYEQYS. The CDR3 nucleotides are TGTGCCACCAGTGAGGGACCCCCCTACGAGCAGTACTCC.

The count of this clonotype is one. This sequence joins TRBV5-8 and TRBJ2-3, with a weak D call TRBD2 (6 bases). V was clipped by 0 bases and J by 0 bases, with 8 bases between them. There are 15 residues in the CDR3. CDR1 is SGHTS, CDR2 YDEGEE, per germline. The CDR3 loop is CASSLAGVSTDTQYF. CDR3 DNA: TGTGCCAGCAGCTTGGCGGGGGTGAGCACAGATACGCAGTATTTT. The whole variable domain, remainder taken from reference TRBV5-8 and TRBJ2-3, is EAGVTQSPTHLIKTRGQQATLRCSPISGHTSVYWYQQALGLGLQFLLWYDEGEERNRGNFPPRFSGRQFPNYSSELNVNALELEDSALYLCASSLAGVSTDTQYFGPGTRLTVL.

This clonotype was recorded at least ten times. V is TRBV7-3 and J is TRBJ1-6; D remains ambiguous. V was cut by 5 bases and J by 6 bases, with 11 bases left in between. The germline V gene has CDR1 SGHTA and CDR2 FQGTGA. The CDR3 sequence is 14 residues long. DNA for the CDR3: TGTGCCAGCAGCGAAGCACATTTTAATTCACCCCTCCACTTT. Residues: CASSEAHFNSPLHF.

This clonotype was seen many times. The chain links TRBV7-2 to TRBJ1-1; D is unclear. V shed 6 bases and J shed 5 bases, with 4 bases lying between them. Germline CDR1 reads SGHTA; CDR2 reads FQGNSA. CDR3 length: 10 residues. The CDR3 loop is CASSGTEAFF. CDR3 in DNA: TGTGCCAGCAGTGGGACTGAAGCTTTCTTT.

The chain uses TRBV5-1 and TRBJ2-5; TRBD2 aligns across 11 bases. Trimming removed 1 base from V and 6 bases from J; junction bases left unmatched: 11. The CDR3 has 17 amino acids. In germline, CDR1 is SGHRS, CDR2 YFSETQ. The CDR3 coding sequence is TGCGCCAGCAGCTTGACGGGTGTAGCGGGAGGGCCCCAGACCCAGTACTTC. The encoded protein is CASSLTGVAGGPQTQYF.

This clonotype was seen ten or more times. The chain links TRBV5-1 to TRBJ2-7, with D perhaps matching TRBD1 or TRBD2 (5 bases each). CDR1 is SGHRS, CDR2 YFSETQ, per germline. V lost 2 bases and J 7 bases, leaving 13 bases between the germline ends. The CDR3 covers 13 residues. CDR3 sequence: CASSFRGNTEQYF. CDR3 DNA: TGCGCCAGCAGCTTCCGGGGCAATACGGAGCAGTACTTC.